Presented here are 16 T cell receptor beta chains from one specimen sequenced in a study of monozygotic twins with cystic fibrosis listed by TCRdb under 2021. Library method: the immunoSEQ multiplex PCR assay. Entries here come from immuneACCESS through TCRdb and include only in-frame sequences with V and J called. Some clones fail to appear in such tables; in the studies checked, an unresolved V gene covers under half of the shortfall, and the cause of the remainder is unknown. The sample has 20,000 to 25,000 clones on record, over 95% of them singletons. Around 0.14% of the sample is held by the ten biggest clonotypes. Sequenced material: blood. These receptors came from a girl under 18 with cystic fibrosis.

This clone is a singleton in its sample. The chain joins TRBV5-4 to TRBJ2-7; weak D call: TRBD2 (6 bases). The V end lost 0 bases, the J end lost 6 bases, and 13 bases lay between the germline ends. Per germline, CDR1 SGHNT and CDR2 YYREEE (reference sequence). CDR3 size: 14 residues. The CDR3 DNA sequence: TGTGCCAGCAGCTTGGTGGGGACTCCGGGCGAGCAGTACTTC. This encodes CASSLVGTPGEQYF.

The chain joins TRBV19 to TRBJ1-5; no definite D call. This CDR3 has 13 residues. Looked up from germline, CDR1 is LNHDA and CDR2 is SQIVND (reference sequence). V was shortened by 3 bases and J by 7 bases, with 10 bases between the two germline ends. For the CDR3, the DNA is TGTGCCAGTAGTATGCTGGGTCGGCAGCCCCAGCATTTT. As protein: CASSMLGRQPQHF.

This chain connects TRBV27 to TRBJ1-2; D gene ambiguous. V was cut by 2 bases and J by 2 bases, with 9 bases left in between. Germline V gene data show CDR1 as MNHEY and CDR2 as SMNVEV (reference sequence). There are 14 residues in the CDR3. The CDR3 protein is CASSLGRRNYGYTF. For the CDR3, the DNA is TGTGCCAGCAGTTTAGGCAGGAGAAACTATGGCTACACCTTC.

The V and J genes are TRBV9 and TRBJ2-7; 8 bases align to TRBD2. This CDR3 comprises 15 residues. The germline CDR1 and CDR2 sequences are SGDLS and YYNGEE. The trim removed 4 bases at V and 4 bases at J, leaving 10 bases unmatched. CDR3 nucleotide sequence: TGTGCCAGCAGCCCCTCCCCGGGAGGGTCGTACGAGCAGTACTTC. Amino acids: CASSPSPGGSYEQYF.

This chain joins TRBV29-1 and TRBJ1-1, with D possibly matching TRBD1 (5 bases). Germline values: CDR1 SQVTM, CDR2 ANQGSEA. Trimming took 3 bases from V and 1 from J, leaving 9 bases between them. CDR3 length equals 13 residues. Here the CDR3 reads CSVEPGWNTEAFF. In DNA form, the CDR3 reads TGCAGCGTTGAGCCAGGGTGGAACACTGAAGCTTTCTTT.

The rearrangement uses TRBV5-6 and TRBJ1-1; possible D gene TRBD1, 6 bases. The CDR3 covers 16 residues. Trimming took off 0 bases at V and 0 bases at J, with 12 bases between the two ends. Germline CDR1 reads SGHDT; CDR2 reads YYEEEE. Here the CDR3 DNA reads TGTGCCAGCAGCTTGGAACAGGGAACGATGAACACTGAAGCTTTCTTT. It encodes CASSLEQGTMNTEAFF.

The CDR3 DNA reads as TGTGCCAGCTCACCGGGGGAAAAACTGTTTTTT. This encodes CASSPGEKLFF. V and J are TRBV18 and TRBJ1-4; no clear D. V was trimmed by 3 bases and J by 8 bases, leaving 4 bases between them. The CDR3 totals 11 residues. Germline V gene sequence: CDR1 KGHSH, CDR2 LQKENI.

This rearrangement joins TRBV27 to TRBJ2-7, with D perhaps being TRBD1 or TRBD2 (6 bases each). CDR1 and CDR2 from the germline V gene are MNHEY and SMNVEV (reference sequence). Trimming took 3 bases from V and 3 from J, leaving 9 bases between them. This CDR3 comprises 13 residues. In DNA form, the CDR3 reads TGTGCCAGCAGTTTTGGAGGGGGCTACGAGCAGTACGTC. It yields the protein CASSFGGGYEQYV.

The V and J genes are TRBV27 and TRBJ2-3; D might be TRBD2 (5 bases). Germline CDR1 MNHEY, CDR2 SMNVEV (reference sequence). Trimming cost V 10 bases and J 0 bases, with 14 bases left between them. CDR3 size: 14 residues. CDR3 DNA: TGTGCCAACCGGGGTAGCGAGAGCACAGATACGCAGTATTTT. Amino acids: CANRGSESTDTQYF.

The V call is TRBV18, the J call TRBJ2-1; 9 positions match TRBD2. Germline CDR1 KGHSH, CDR2 LQKENI. With 1 base clipped from V and 1 base from J, the junction kept 5 bases outside the gene matches. This CDR3 has 17 residues. CDR3 DNA: TGTGCCAGCTCACCACAGGCTAGCGGGATTTCCTACAATGAGCAGTTCTTC. Its protein is CASSPQASGISYNEQFF. Combining the CDR3 with reference TRBV18 and TRBJ2-1 gives the whole variable domain NAGVMQNPRHLVRRRGQEARLRCSPMKGHSHVYWYRQLPEEGLKFMVYLQKENIIDESGMPKERFSAEFPKEGPSILRIQQVVRGDSAAYFCASSPQASGISYNEQFFGPGTRLTVL.

V usage is TRBV7-2 and J usage is TRBJ1-2; the D is unclear. V lost 5 bases and J lost 1, with 14 bases in between. The CDR3 sequence is 15 residues long. Germline CDR1 SGHTA, CDR2 FQGNSA. This CDR3 is CASSRPGSFNYGYTF. The CDR3 bases are TGTGCCAGCAGCCGACCCGGGAGTTTTAACTATGGCTACACCTTC.

The chain uses TRBV5-4 and TRBJ2-5; 7 nucleotides match TRBD1. The CDR3 spans 14 residues. In germline, CDR1 is SGHNT, CDR2 YYREEE (reference sequence). V was clipped by 0 bases and J by 4 bases; unmatched bases: 3. CDR3: CASSLGQGGETQYF. The CDR3 region has the DNA TGTGCCAGCAGCTTGGGACAGGGCGGAGAGACCCAGTACTTC.

The V and J genes are TRBV19 and TRBJ2-4; no definite D call. Germline V gene sequence: CDR1 LNHDA, CDR2 SQIVND (reference sequence). V was trimmed by 5 bases and J by 7 bases, leaving 6 bases between them. The length of the CDR3 is 11 residues. For the CDR3, the DNA is TGTGCCAGTAGTTCTCTTAACATTCAGTACTTC. Its protein product is CASSSLNIQYF.

The gene calls are TRBV6-5 and TRBJ1-2; 8 bases agree with TRBD1. The germline gives CDR1 MNHEY, CDR2 SVGAGI. Unmatched junction bases numbered 13, after V lost 5 bases and J lost 8 bases. The length of the CDR3 is 15 residues. The CDR3 loop reads CASSRDAPGGYGYTF. CDR3 sequence (DNA): TGTGCCAGCAGTCGCGACGCTCCAGGGGGCTACGGCTACACCTTC.

CDR3 amino acids: CASSYGTGDSGANVLTF. CDR3 coding DNA: TGCGCCAGCAGCTACGGGACAGGGGACTCTGGGGCCAACGTCCTGACTTTC. The chain is built from TRBV4-3 and TRBJ2-6, with 10 bases lining up with TRBD1. The V segment lost 5 bases and the J segment 0 bases; nucleotides outside the gene matches: 4. The V gene's germline CDR1 is LGHNA and CDR2 YSLEER. This CDR3 region has 17 residues.

The rearrangement uses TRBV27 and TRBJ1-3; 7 bases line up with TRBD1. The germline gives CDR1 MNHEY, CDR2 SMNVEV (reference sequence). V gave up 6 bases and J gave up 0 bases; unmatched junction bases: 5. The CDR3 covers 15 residues. The CDR3 loop reads CASRGTAYSGNTIYF. The CDR3 DNA sequence: TGTGCCAGCAGGGGGACAGCATACTCTGGAAACACCATATATTTT.